Listed below are T cell receptor beta chains from one sample, sequenced in a study of blood T cell repertoires in COVID-19. This table comes from immunoSEQ multiplex PCR, and its TCRdb copy is limited to in-frame clones, with some not included. The data contain around 250,000 clones, around nine tenths of them singletons. Input material: peripheral blood. These receptors were obtained from a woman aged 60-70 years who had recovered from COVID-19. The CDR3 runs from the conserved cysteine through the conserved F or W. The order of the fields is clone size, D gene, V gene, J gene, CDR3 protein, CDR3 DNA. A D gene is named only where the DNA matches it firmly. Size is omitted from some rows. Given values are once, few, many or a class for expanded clones.

abundance: NA; d_gene: NA; v_gene: TRBV5-1; j_gene: TRBJ2-3; CDR3aa: CASSGGQGGTDTQYF; CDR3nt: TGCGCCAGCAGCGGGGGCCAGGGAGGGACAGATACGCAGTATTTT
abundance: NA; d_gene: NA; v_gene: TRBV6-2/TRBV6-3; j_gene: TRBJ1-5; CDR3aa: CASSPTRSPNQPQHF; CDR3nt: TGTGCCAGCAGTCCAACACGGAGCCCCAATCAGCCCCAGCATTTT
abundance: NA; d_gene: TRBD2; v_gene: TRBV9; j_gene: TRBJ2-2; CDR3aa: CASSETSGGNTGELFF; CDR3nt: TGTGCCAGCAGCGAGACTAGCGGGGGGAACACCGGGGAGCTGTTTTTT
abundance: once; d_gene: NA; v_gene: TRBV27; j_gene: TRBJ1-6; CDR3aa: CASSLAERSSYNSPLHF; CDR3nt: TGTGCCAGCAGTTTAGCAGAAAGAAGCTCCTATAATTCACCCCTCCACTTT
abundance: NA; d_gene: NA; v_gene: TRBV6-5; j_gene: TRBJ2-1; CDR3aa: CASNLRADSYNEQFF; CDR3nt: TGTGCCAGCAATCTACGCGCGGACAGCTACAATGAGCAGTTCTTC
abundance: NA; d_gene: NA; v_gene: TRBV12-3/TRBV12-4; j_gene: TRBJ2-1; CDR3aa: CASSFYHEQFF; CDR3nt: TGTGCCAGCAGTTTTTATCATGAGCAGTTCTTC
abundance: NA; d_gene: TRBD1; v_gene: TRBV6-5; j_gene: TRBJ2-7; CDR3aa: CASSRQGRTSYEQYF; CDR3nt: TGTGCCAGCAGTAGACAGGGGCGGACCTCCTACGAGCAGTACTTC
abundance: few; d_gene: NA; v_gene: TRBV4-2; j_gene: TRBJ1-5; CDR3aa: CASSPERDQPQHF; CDR3nt: TGTGCCAGCAGCCCCGAGAGGGATCAGCCCCAGCATTTT
abundance: NA; d_gene: NA; v_gene: TRBV28; j_gene: TRBJ1-1; CDR3aa: CASSPTGGGWTEAFF; CDR3nt: TGTGCCAGCAGCCCCACCGGCGGGGGGTGGACTGAAGCTTTCTTT
abundance: few; d_gene: TRBD1; v_gene: TRBV28; j_gene: TRBJ1-5; CDR3aa: CASSFRGRLQPQHF; CDR3nt: TGTGCCAGCAGCTTCAGGGGGCGCCTTCAGCCCCAGCATTTT
abundance: NA; d_gene: NA; v_gene: TRBV18; j_gene: TRBJ2-7; CDR3aa: CASSPRQGHGDEQYF; CDR3nt: TGTGCCAGCTCACCACGCCAGGGGCACGGGGACGAGCAGTACTTC